Listed below are T cell receptor beta chains from one sample, sequenced in a study of vaccination and CD4 T cells after COVID-19. TCRdb independently ran MiXCR on the PCR reads; one entry per CDR3 protein. The sample yields over 8,000 distinct CDR3 sequences, about 60% seen once. These receptors' antigens are unknown. Material for sequencing was CD4+ T cells from blood, cultured in vitro. Receptors were obtained from a human donor who had recovered from COVID-19. The CDR3 runs from the conserved cysteine through the conserved F or W. D genes are given only for firm matches. The size of a clone is reported for some rows only, either as once, few or many, or as a class for expanded clones.

size: .
J: TRBJ1-2
D: .
V: TRBV20-1
CDR3: CSASKLGMDGYTF
DNA: TGCAGTGCTAGTAAACTGGGTATGGATGGCTACACCTTC

size: .
J: TRBJ2-7
D: TRBD2
V: TRBV28
CDR3: CASQLGREVNEQYF
DNA: TGTGCCAGCCAATTGGGGAGGGAAGTGAACGAGCAGTACTTC

size: .
J: TRBJ2-5
D: .
V: TRBV20-1
CDR3: CSANPWQGGLLETQYF
DNA: TGCAGTGCTAACCCCTGGCAGGGAGGTCTCTTAGAGACCCAGTACTTC

size: .
J: TRBJ1-1
D: .
V: TRBV5-1
CDR3: CASAGPTNTEAFF
DNA: TGCGCCAGTGCCGGACCGACGAACACTGAAGCTTTCTTT

size: .
J: TRBJ2-5
D: .
V: TRBV21-1
CDR3: CASSPPSGVAGVSRETQYF
DNA: TGTGCCAGCAGCCCCCCAAGTGGGGTAGCGGGAGTCTCCAGGGAGACCCAGTACTTC

size: .
J: TRBJ2-5
D: .
V: TRBV9
CDR3: CASSVGFETQYF
DNA: TGTGCCAGCAGCGTAGGCTTCGAGACCCAGTACTTC

size: .
J: TRBJ1-3
D: .
V: TRBV20-1
CDR3: CSAPRRRGTGNTIYF
DNA: TGCAGTGCTCCTCGAAGGAGGGGTACTGGAAACACCATATATTTT

size: .
J: TRBJ2-1
D: .
V: TRBV18
CDR3: CASSPSPGNNEQFF
DNA: TGTGCCAGCTCACCCTCACCCGGTAACAATGAGCAGTTCTTC

size: medium-sized
J: TRBJ2-7
D: .
V: TRBV12-3/TRBV12-4
CDR3: CASRFGNSYEQYF
DNA: TGTGCCAGCAGATTCGGGAACTCCTACGAGCAGTACTTC

size: .
J: TRBJ2-1
D: TRBD2
V: TRBV24-1
CDR3: CATSSYGTSGRANEQFF
DNA: TGTGCCACCAGCAGTTACGGGACTAGCGGGAGGGCCAATGAGCAGTTCTTC

size: .
J: TRBJ1-5
D: .
V: TRBV6-2/TRBV6-3
CDR3: CASSSLLEYNQPQHF
DNA: TGTGCCAGCAGTTCCCTATTGGAATACAATCAGCCCCAGCATTTT

size: .
J: TRBJ1-1
D: TRBD1
V: TRBV5-1
CDR3: CASSLGQGATFF
DNA: TGCGCCAGCAGCTTGGGACAGGGGGCTACTTTCTTT

size: few
J: TRBJ2-6
D: TRBD1
V: TRBV18
CDR3: CASSPSPTGVGANVLTF
DNA: TGTGCCAGCTCACCAAGCCCGACAGGGGTCGGGGCCAACGTCCTGACTTTC

size: medium-sized
J: TRBJ1-3
D: TRBD1
V: TRBV15
CDR3: CATSQTGTAGNTIYF
DNA: TGTGCCACCAGCCAGACAGGGACAGCTGGAAACACCATATATTTT

size: few
J: TRBJ2-5
D: .
V: TRBV5-4
CDR3: CASSSDPSPPETQYF
DNA: TGTGCCAGCAGCTCGGACCCTTCCCCCCCAGAGACCCAGTACTTC

size: .
J: TRBJ2-1
D: TRBD1
V: TRBV6-1
CDR3: CASRDRVNEQFF
DNA: TGTGCCAGCCGGGACAGGGTCAATGAGCAGTTCTTC